What follows are 14 T cell receptor beta chains derived from one specimen sequenced in a study of OX40 agonist ivuxolimab in advanced cancers. The protocol was immunoSEQ multiplex PCR, while the TCRdb copy is restricted to in-frame clones and leaves out a portion. The sample lists 50,000 or so clones, 70% to 90% seen once, with about 0.95% in the top ten. This specimen consisted of CD4+ or CD8+ T cells sorted from blood, obtained in a trial of the OX40 agonist ivuxolimab. The receptors were sampled from an adult with an advanced solid tumor such as melanoma, head and neck, liver or kidney cancer.

The count of this clone is one. The rearrangement links TRBV10-3 to TRBJ2-2; possibly TRBD1 or TRBD2 for D (6 bases each). V shed 10 bases and J shed 4 bases, with 19 bases lying between them. This CDR3 has 15 residues. Germline CDR1 ENHRY, CDR2 SYGVKD. The chain's CDR3 is CATESSGAGTGELFF. The CDR3, as DNA: TGTGCCACAGAGAGTTCGGGGGCAGGCACCGGGGAGCTGTTTTTT.

The chain couples TRBV6-5 to TRBJ2-1, with D possibly TRBD2 on 5 matching bases. Germline V gives CDR1 MNHEY, CDR2 SVGAGI. With 5 bases removed from V and 7 bases from J, the gap between germline ends came to 12 bases. This CDR3 comprises 13 residues. CDR3 in amino acids: CASSGSPGNEQFF. The CDR3, as DNA: TGTGCCAGCAGTGGATCCCCGGGGAATGAGCAGTTCTTC.

The chain employs TRBV10-1 and TRBJ2-7; D is possibly TRBD2 (6 bases). The CDR3 runs to 14 residues. Germline CDR1 WNHNN, CDR2 SYGVQD (reference sequence). V lost 6 bases and J 0 bases, leaving 12 bases between the germline ends. The CDR3 reads CASSDPSDSYEQYF. Written as DNA, the CDR3 is TGCGCCAGCAGCGATCCTAGCGACTCCTACGAGCAGTACTTC.

The rearrangement joins TRBV7-6 to TRBJ2-1; D is unclear. The CDR3 contains 12 residues. In germline, CDR1 is SGHVS, CDR2 FNYEAQ. Trimming shortened V by 1 base and J by 8 bases, and 6 bases separated the two germline ends. CDR3 region: CASSLGIDEQFF. The CDR3 DNA sequence: TGTGCCAGCAGCTTAGGGATAGATGAGCAGTTCTTC.

J is TRBJ2-5 and V is TRBV7-8; TRBD2 agrees at 8 bases. V trimming: 5 bases; J trimming: 4 bases; junction bases outside the gene matches: 9. Per the germline V gene, CDR1 is SGHVS and CDR2 is FQNEAQ. This CDR3 is 15 amino acids long. The CDR3 sequence: CASSPRTSSSETQYF. In DNA, the CDR3 is TGTGCCAGCAGCCCGAGGACTAGCTCTTCAGAGACCCAGTACTTC. Based on the CDR3 plus reference TRBV7-8 and TRBJ2-5, the full variable domain is GAGVSQSPRYKVAKRGQDVALRCDPISGHVSLFWYQQALGQGPEFLTYFQNEAQLDKSGLPSDRFFAERPEGSVSTLKIQRTQQEDSAVYLCASSPRTSSSETQYFGPGTRLLVL.

The chain carries TRBV30 and TRBJ2-7; perhaps TRBD1 as D (5 bases). The CDR3 is made up of 13 amino acids. Germline values: CDR1 GTSNPN, CDR2 SVGIG (reference sequence). Trimming removed 2 bases at V and 4 bases at J, with 12 bases between. CDR3 in amino acids: CAWSIGATYEQYF. As DNA, the CDR3 is TGTGCCTGGAGTATAGGGGCCACATACGAGCAGTACTTC.

CDR3 region: CASSLKRQDNEQFF. The CDR3 bases are TGTGCCAGCAGCTTAAAAAGACAGGACAATGAGCAGTTCTTC. This chain uses TRBV7-2 with TRBJ2-1; D is perhaps TRBD1 (6 bases). Germline V gene lookup returns CDR1 SGHTA and CDR2 FQGNSA. Trimming stripped 2 bases from V and 5 bases from J, with 10 bases between. The CDR3 length is 14 residues.

This rearrangement joins TRBV9 to TRBJ2-3; 15 nucleotides line up with TRBD2. Per the germline V gene, CDR1 is SGDLS and CDR2 is YYNGEE. The J segment lost 7 bases and the V segment lost 2 bases, leaving 11 bases of the junction unmatched. This CDR3 region has 18 residues. The CDR3 reads CASSVSSGTSGGWNTQYF. The DNA of the CDR3 is TGTGCCAGCAGCGTGTCCTCCGGGACTAGCGGGGGGTGGAATACGCAGTATTTT. Filled out from reference TRBV9 and TRBJ2-3, the complete variable domain reads DSGVTQTPKHLITATGQRVTLRCSPRSGDLSVYWYQQSLDQGLQFLIQYYNGEERAKGNILERFSAQQFPDLHSELNLSSLELGDSALYFCASSVSSGTSGGWNTQYFGPGTRLTVL.

The V and J genes are TRBV5-5 and TRBJ2-7, with a tentative D call TRBD1 (6 bases). Germline V gene lookup returns CDR1 SGHKS and CDR2 YYEKEE (reference sequence). The CDR3 length is 17 residues. Trimming pared 3 bases from V and 2 bases from J, leaving 21 bases between. The CDR3 reads CASSSSYGQNMPYEQYF. The CDR3 nucleotides read TGTGCCAGCAGCTCCTCGTACGGACAGAATATGCCCTACGAGCAGTACTTC.

This chain links TRBV27 with TRBJ2-1; 11 nucleotides align to TRBD2. CDR1 is MNHEY, CDR2 SMNVEV, per germline (reference sequence). The CDR3 runs 16 residues. Trimming cost V 5 bases and J 6 bases; bases outside gene matches: 9. The CDR3 nucleotides are TGTGCCAGCAGTACACAACGACTAGCGGGGCGCAATGAGCAGTTCTTC. Its protein product is CASSTQRLAGRNEQFF.

The chain employs TRBV10-3 and TRBJ2-7, with D hard to call. The CDR3 contains 14 residues. The ends were cut back, 7 bases at V and 3 bases at J, with 16 bases in the middle. The germline V gene encodes CDR1 ENHRY and CDR2 SYGVKD. The CDR3 region is CAITQGLGRYEQYF. The CDR3 DNA reads as TGTGCCATCACCCAAGGCCTTGGGCGCTACGAGCAGTACTTC.

The rearrangement links TRBV5-5 to TRBJ1-5; possibly TRBD1 for D (5 bases). V dropped 2 bases and J dropped 6 bases, with 12 bases sitting between them. CDR1 and CDR2 (germline): SGHKS, YYEKEE (reference sequence). This CDR3 is built from 14 residues. In DNA form, the CDR3 reads TGTGCCAGCAGCTTTGGGGGGAGCGGTCAGCCCCAGCATTTT. This codes for CASSFGGSGQPQHF.

The rearrangement joins TRBV5-6 to TRBJ1-6, with 9 bases identical to TRBD1. Germline-derived CDR1 and CDR2 are SGHDT and YYEEEE. Losses at the gene ends were 1 base for V and 8 bases for J; bases not matched to a gene: 4. The CDR3 has 15 amino acids. DNA for the CDR3: TGTGCCAGCAGCTTGCAGGGACAGGGCGATTCACCCCTCCACTTT. The encoded protein is CASSLQGQGDSPLHF.

The chain uses TRBV29-1 and TRBJ2-3, with D perhaps TRBD1 or TRBD2 (6 bases each). V gave up 4 bases and J gave up 3 bases, with 11 bases separating them. CDR1 is SQVTM, CDR2 ANQGSEA, per germline. The CDR3 is made up of 13 amino acids. The CDR3 region is CSVGGAGTDTQYF. The DNA of the CDR3 is TGCAGCGTTGGGGGGGCCGGGACAGATACGCAGTATTTT.